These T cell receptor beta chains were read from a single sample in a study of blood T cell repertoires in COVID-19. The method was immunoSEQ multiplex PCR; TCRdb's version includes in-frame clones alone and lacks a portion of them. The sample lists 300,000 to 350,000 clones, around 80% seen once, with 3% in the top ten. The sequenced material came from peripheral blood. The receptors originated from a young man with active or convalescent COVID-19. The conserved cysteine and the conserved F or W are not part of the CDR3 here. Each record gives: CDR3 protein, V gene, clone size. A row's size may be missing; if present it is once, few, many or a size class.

CDR3 protein: ASSIDRSQGAYEQY
V gene: TRBV19
clone size: -

CDR3 protein: ASSATPGQINSPLH
V gene: TRBV7-2
clone size: -

CDR3 protein: ASSWQGTDTEAF
V gene: TRBV5-1
clone size: -

CDR3 protein: TSPTGTRSYNEQF
V gene: TRBV1
clone size: -

CDR3 protein: ASSPTGTANEKLF
V gene: TRBV7-3
clone size: -

CDR3 protein: ASSSQGQLNTEAF
V gene: TRBV7-3
clone size: -

CDR3 protein: ASSLTSGGNYEQY
V gene: TRBV5-6
clone size: -

CDR3 protein: ASSARPSGQGSYNEQF
V gene: TRBV9
clone size: -

CDR3 protein: ATSDPGRDAGNTIY
V gene: TRBV24-1
clone size: once

CDR3 protein: ASSYRQGIVLDTQY
V gene: TRBV5-5
clone size: -

CDR3 protein: ASSLGSNTGELF
V gene: TRBV13
clone size: -

CDR3 protein: ASSLASGRAGEQF
V gene: TRBV5-5
clone size: -

CDR3 protein: ASSQPTASGRETQY
V gene: TRBV4-1
clone size: -